A single sample gave rise to the 17 T cell receptor beta chains below, sequenced in a study of blood T cells in healthy people across ages. Combining a sample-barcoded 5' primer with a J-beta primer mix, a second PCR ran for 7 to 11 cycles. TCRdb redid the calling of the 5' RACE reads with MiXCR, one entry per CDR3 protein. The sample shows around 1,500,000 distinct CDR3 sequences, around 42% of them seen only once. The sequencing sample was made of blood. The receptors were sampled from a woman aged 18-29 years in good health.

A note on this clonotype: Mismatch with germline at one junction end may stem from a read error. The V and J genes are TRBV12-3 or TRBV12-4 and TRBJ1-6, with D hard to call. The CDR3 has 12 residues. The CDR3 spells CASRADGPPPHF. CDR3 bases: TGTGCCAGCAGGGCCGACGGACCACCCCCCCACTTT.

V usage is TRBV5-1 and J usage is TRBJ2-1; D is uncertain. V was cut by 4 bases and J by 7 bases, with 18 bases left in between. The CDR3 is 15 residues long. Germline-derived CDR1 and CDR2 are SGHRS and YFSETQ. CDR3 sequence reads: CASSITSSPSNEQFF. The CDR3 coding sequence is TGCGCCAGCAGCATTACCTCGAGTCCCTCGAATGAGCAGTTCTTC.

The CDR3 nucleotides are TGTGCCAGCAGTTACGAGGGGGTGGTTGAGCAGTACTTC. This sequence encodes CASSYEGVVEQYF. The rearrangement links TRBV6-6 to TRBJ2-4, with D perhaps TRBD1 (6 bases). This CDR3 spans 13 amino acids. Trimming left V 2 bases short and J 13 bases short, with 15 bases between. Germline V gives CDR1 MNHNY, CDR2 SVGAGI (reference sequence).

This clonotype has just a few counts. This sequence joins TRBV7-2 and TRBJ2-3; TRBD2 might be the D (5 bases). Germline V CDR1 and CDR2: SGHTA, FQGNSA. V lost 1 base to trimming and J lost 1 base, with 9 bases between them. This CDR3 spans 15 amino acids. The CDR3 protein is CASSLGGPGTDTQYF. DNA of the CDR3: TGTGCCAGCAGCTTAGGAGGGCCCGGCACAGATACGCAGTATTTT.

The chain combines TRBV30 with TRBJ1-5; a weak D match, TRBD1 (6 bases). The CDR3 spans 12 residues. V dropped 5 bases and J dropped 8 bases, with 13 bases sitting between them. Germline CDR1 is GTSNPN and CDR2 is SVGIG (reference sequence). The CDR3 sequence is CAWDLQGKPQHF. The CDR3 nucleotides are TGTGCCTGGGACCTACAGGGTAAGCCCCAGCATTTT.

This chain connects TRBV20-1 to TRBJ2-5; D could derive from TRBD1 or TRBD2 (5 bases each). In germline, CDR1 is DFQATT, CDR2 SNEGSKA (reference sequence). The CDR3 runs to 13 residues. V was clipped by 5 bases and J by 11 bases, with 21 bases between them. CDR3 loop: CSAPLAGSVEQYF. As DNA, the CDR3 is TGCAGTGCTCCCCTAGCAGGGAGCGTTGAGCAGTACTTC.

This chain connects TRBV5-1 to TRBJ2-3; 7 bases match TRBD2. Germline V gene data show CDR1 as SGHRS and CDR2 as YFSETQ. Losses at the gene ends were 3 bases for V and 3 bases for J; bases not matched to a gene: 7. The CDR3 length is 15 residues. In DNA, the CDR3 is TGCGCCAGCAGCTCCCCCAGCGGGGAGACAGATACGCAGTATTTT. It translates to CASSSPSGETDTQYF.

The chain joins TRBV10-3 to TRBJ2-1, with TRBD2 matching 11 bases. CDR3 length equals 14 residues. The V and J ends lost 11 bases and 4 bases, in that order; junction bases with no gene match: 7. Germline CDR1 and CDR2: ENHRY and SYGVKD. CDR3 bases: TGTGCCGCCCGTACTAGCGGGAGTTACAATGAGCAGTTCTTC. Protein sequence: CAARTSGSYNEQFF.

The sample holds a few counts of this clonotype. This chain uses TRBV9 with TRBJ1-1; 7 bases fit TRBD1. Germline assignment: CDR1 SGDLS and CDR2 YYNGEE. V was clipped by 3 bases and J by 1 base; unmatched bases: 6. There are 15 residues in the CDR3. The CDR3 loop reads CASSGPGGRNTEAFF. Written as DNA, the CDR3 is TGTGCCAGCAGCGGCCCAGGGGGTCGGAACACTGAAGCTTTCTTT.

The chain employs TRBV28 and TRBJ2-4; TRBD1 might be the D (6 bases). With the DNA end fitting TRBJ2-7 better, the J assignment may be wrong. The CDR3 runs to 14 residues. The germline V gene encodes CDR1 MDHEN and CDR2 SYDVKM. The CDR3 loop is CASSFGGERYEQYF. CDR3 nucleotides: TGTGCCAGCAGTTTTGGGGGCGAGAGGTACGAGCAGTACTTC.

This clonotype was recorded only once. This rearrangement joins TRBV10-1 to TRBJ2-7, with a possible D match to TRBD1 (7 bases). This CDR3 is built from 18 residues. Germline loops: CDR1 WNHNN, CDR2 SYGVQD (reference sequence). Trimming cost V 3 bases and J 0 bases, with 21 bases left between them. The chain's CDR3 is CASSDWANGGTVSYEQYF. CDR3 bases: TGCGCCAGCAGTGATTGGGCGAATGGGGGGACAGTCTCCTACGAGCAGTACTTC.

This rearrangement joins TRBV12-3 or TRBV12-4 to TRBJ2-7; 8 nucleotides match TRBD2. Losses at the gene ends were 5 bases for V and 7 bases for J; bases not matched to a gene: 19. The CDR3 is 17 amino acids. CDR3 nucleotide sequence: TGTGCCAGCAGTCTTCTAGCGGGCCGAAGTCAATACAATGAGCAGTACTTC. This sequence encodes CASSLLAGRSQYNEQYF.

The rearrangement joins TRBV2 to TRBJ1-5, with 7 bases matching TRBD1. Trimming at V came to 6 bases and at J to 0 bases, leaving 5 bases not matched to a gene. Germline V gene lookup returns CDR1 SNHLY and CDR2 FYNNEI. The CDR3 sequence is 15 residues long. The CDR3: CASRGGQFSNQPQHF. The CDR3, as DNA: TGTGCCAGCAGGGGGGGACAGTTTAGCAATCAGCCCCAGCATTTT.

As for this clonotype: Being one base from a much bigger clone, this may be a read error. The genes are TRBV20-1 and TRBJ2-1; a weak D match, TRBD2 (5 bases). The J call is in doubt because the DNA end fits TRBJ2-7 better. There are 13 residues in the CDR3. The V gene's germline CDR1 is DFQATT and CDR2 SNEGSKA (reference sequence). The CDR3 bases are TGCAGTGCCCGAGGGCCCCCAAACAATGAGCAGTACTTC. Translating it yields CSARGPPNNEQYF.

The rearrangement uses TRBV27 and TRBJ2-7; 11 nucleotides match TRBD2. This CDR3 has 16 amino acids. V shed 4 bases, J shed 3 bases, and the junction held 8 bases outside the gene matches. Looked up from germline, CDR1 is MNHEY and CDR2 is SMNVEV (reference sequence). This CDR3 is CASSSIAGGAYYEQYF. The CDR3 nucleotides read TGTGCCAGCAGTTCAATAGCGGGGGGGGCTTACTACGAGCAGTACTTC.

The chain uses TRBV11-1 and TRBJ1-5; the D gene is possibly TRBD1 (6 bases). This CDR3 comprises 21 residues. Trimming took 1 base from V and 0 from J, leaving 25 bases between them. Per germline, CDR1 SGHAT and CDR2 FQDESV (reference sequence). The CDR3 DNA is TGTGCCAGCAGCTTAGGGGGGCGGTCCTACTGTGGAATCGCTAGCAATCAGCCCCAGCATTTT. Encoded protein: CASSLGGRSYCGIASNQPQHF. The full variable domain, completed using reference TRBV11-1 and TRBJ1-5, is EAEVAQSPRYKITEKSQAVAFWCDPISGHATLYWYRQILGQGPELLVQFQDESVVDDSQLPKDRFSAERLKGVDSTLKIQPAELGDSAMYLCASSLGGRSYCGIASNQPQHFGDGTRLSIL.

The rearrangement links TRBV7-9 to TRBJ2-5; D possibly corresponds to TRBD2 (5 bases). The length of the CDR3 is 15 residues. Germline CDR1 and CDR2: SEHNR and FQNEAQ (reference sequence). Trimming removed 2 bases from V and 3 bases from J, with 13 bases in between. The CDR3, as DNA: TGTGCCAGCAGCTTATCGGCTGGGAGTGAAGAGACCCAGTACTTC. It codes for CASSLSAGSEETQYF.